Sequencing of this T cell receptor beta chain was carried out in a study of chemoradiotherapy in HPV16-positive cancers. On the study more broadly: Functional T-cell assays on a couple of HPV16-positive patients' cells defined candidate HPV-specific clones and common TCR motifs.

Concerning this clone: Its antigen is unidentified.

Over chemoradiotherapy, repertoires were sampled more than once. Study outcomes and limitations: HPV-responsive T-cell expansion during chemoradiotherapy was linked to improved recurrence-free survival in HPV16-positive patients. Candidate HPV-specific clones and E7-related TCR motifs grew in tumor during treatment.

Sequencing used immunoSEQ multiplex PCR; TCRdb keeps in-frame clones, though not all of them. The table shows roughly 70,000 clones, with about nine tenths occurring only once. Germline V lookup: CDR1 MNHNY, CDR2 SVGAGI (reference sequence). This CDR3 region has 12 residues. V was shortened by 6 bases and J by 8 bases, with 13 bases between the two germline ends. The sequence came from a human donor with HPV-associated anogenital cancer. Material: blood, obtained from a patient who underwent chemoradiotherapy. The chain carries TRBV6-6 and TRBJ1-2; D possibly corresponds to TRBD1 (6 bases). CDR3 residues: CASRRGGEGYTF. CDR3 sequence (DNA): TGTGCCAGCAGGAGGGGGGGAGAGGGCTACACCTTC.